The 20 T cell receptor beta chains given below trace back to one sample, sequenced in a study of Ad26.COV2.S vaccination and SARS-CoV-2 variants. The assay was immunoSEQ multiplex PCR, and TCRdb's table has in-frame clones only and misses some. This sample has about 94,000 clones; roughly 84% occur once, and the top ten carry about 15%. Here the sequenced sample was peripheral blood, taken after recovery from COVID-19. The receptors originated from a human donor who had recovered from COVID-19.

The chain links TRBV5-6 to TRBJ1-4; 11 nucleotides match TRBD1. This CDR3 comprises 14 residues. Germline V gene lookup returns CDR1 SGHDT and CDR2 YYEEEE. The trim removed 4 bases at V and 8 bases at J, leaving 4 bases unmatched. CDR3 residues: CASSQDRGHEKLFF. As DNA, the CDR3 is TGTGCCAGCAGCCAGGACAGGGGGCACGAAAAACTGTTTTTT. Together with reference TRBV5-6 and TRBJ1-4, the CDR3 gives the full variable domain: DAGVTQSPTHLIKTRGQQVTLRCSPKSGHDTVSWYQQALGQGPQFIFQYYEEEERQRGNFPDRFSGHQFPNYSSELNVNALLLGDSALYLCASSQDRGHEKLFFGSGTQLSVL.

This clone has only a few counts. This chain joins TRBV10-3 and TRBJ2-7; weak D call: TRBD2 (5 bases). Trimming removed 2 bases from V and 7 bases from J, with 15 bases in between. The length of the CDR3 is 14 residues. CDR1 is ENHRY and CDR2 is SYGVKD in the germline V gene. Here the CDR3 DNA reads TGTGCCATCAGTGAGCCGCGGACTGCGCGGGAGCAGTACTTC. Protein product: CAISEPRTAREQYF.

This rearrangement joins TRBV3-1 (or the pseudogene TRBV3-2) to TRBJ1-2; D unresolved. The germline V gene encodes CDR1 LGHDT and CDR2 YNNKEL (reference sequence). Trimming removed 4 bases from V and 4 bases from J, with 13 bases in between. CDR3 size: 14 residues. The CDR3 bases are TGTGCCAGCAGCCCCACGAAGGGAAGCTATGGCTACACCTTC. Translated: CASSPTKGSYGYTF.

This sequence joins TRBV21-1 and TRBJ2-3; the tabulated D call, TRBD2, remains unverified against the DNA. TRBV21-1 is a pseudogene locus. There are 12 residues in the CDR3. CDR3 DNA: TGTGCCAGCAGTGGCGGGGGGGATACGCAGTATTTT. Its protein product is CASSGGGDTQYF.

The V call is TRBV19, the J call TRBJ2-3; a possible D gene is TRBD1 (6 bases). The germline V gene has CDR1 LNHDA and CDR2 SQIVND (reference sequence). The CDR3 is 17 amino acids. V lost 3 bases and J 0 bases, leaving 16 bases between the germline ends. Here the CDR3 DNA reads TGTGCCAGTAGTATGGAGAGGGGGTGGACTAGCACAGATACGCAGTATTTT. Amino acid sequence: CASSMERGWTSTDTQYF. Based on the CDR3 plus reference TRBV19 and TRBJ2-3, the full variable domain is DGGITQSPKYLFRKEGQNVTLSCEQNLNHDAMYWYRQDPGQGLRLIYYSQIVNDFQKGDIAEGYSVSREKKESFPLTVTSAQKNPTAFYLCASSMERGWTSTDTQYFGPGTRLTVL.

This clone was seen once. The chain carries TRBV27 and TRBJ2-3, with D maybe TRBD1 (5 bases). Trimming stripped 5 bases from V and 5 bases from J, with 8 bases between. The CDR3 consists of 12 residues. The germline CDR1 and CDR2 sequences are MNHEY and SMNVEV (reference sequence). CDR3 region: CASSPRVDTQYF. The CDR3 DNA reads TGTGCCAGCAGTCCCAGGGTAGATACGCAGTATTTT.

V and J are TRBV7-2 and TRBJ2-7, with D possibly being TRBD1 (5 bases). The CDR3 length is 17 residues. The V gene's germline CDR1 is SGHTA and CDR2 FQGNSA. V shed 1 base and J shed 4 bases, with 20 bases lying between them. CDR3: CASSLDLGPEKRYEQYF. CDR3 coding DNA: TGTGCCAGCAGCTTAGATCTGGGGCCGGAGAAAAGATACGAGCAGTACTTC.

The V and J genes are TRBV28 and TRBJ2-7, with D perhaps matching TRBD2 (6 bases). The CDR3 runs 14 residues. V lost 4 bases, J lost 2 bases, and 12 bases lay in between. Germline CDR1 and CDR2: MDHEN and SYDVKM. CDR3 nucleotide sequence: TGTGCCAGCAGTTCGCCGGGAGTTACCTACGAGCAGTACTTC. It is translated as CASSSPGVTYEQYF.

This clone was counted between two and nine times. The chain combines TRBV9 with TRBJ1-6, with D uncertain. Per germline, CDR1 SGDLS and CDR2 YYNGEE. Trimming cost V 4 bases and J 14 bases, with 13 bases left between them. CDR3 length equals 12 residues. In DNA form, the CDR3 reads TGTGCCAGCAGCCCCGGACCCCGCACCCTCCACTTT. Translating gives CASSPGPRTLHF.

V and J are TRBV7-9 and TRBJ2-1; possibly TRBD1 for D (5 bases). V lost 1 base, J lost 5 bases, and 12 bases lay in between. This CDR3 spans 15 amino acids. Looked up from germline, CDR1 is SEHNR and CDR2 is FQNEAQ (reference sequence). CDR3 bases: TGTGCCAGCAGCTTAGAAAGGGGCCGGGACAATGAGCAGTTCTTC. It translates to CASSLERGRDNEQFF.

CDR3 sequence: CASSPGQYREQYF. For the CDR3, the DNA is TGTGCCAGCAGCCCGGGACAGTACCGCGAGCAGTACTTC. The J gene is TRBJ2-7, the V gene TRBV6-5; 7 bases line up with TRBD1. Germline CDR1 reads MNHEY; CDR2 reads SVGAGI. V was clipped by 6 bases and J by 6 bases; unmatched bases: 8. The length of the CDR3 is 13 residues.

The chain joins TRBV3-1 (or the pseudogene TRBV3-2) to TRBJ2-1, with 8 bases lining up with TRBD2. V lost 6 bases, J lost 3 bases, and 7 bases stayed unmatched. The CDR3 totals 15 residues. Germline CDR1 is LGHDT and CDR2 is YNNKEL (reference sequence). CDR3 loop: CASSETSGGYNEQFF. CDR3 sequence (DNA): TGTGCCAGCAGTGAAACTAGCGGAGGCTACAATGAGCAGTTCTTC.

The chain combines TRBV24-1 with TRBJ2-5; D remains ambiguous. The germline V and J ends were trimmed by 3 bases and 4 bases, with 11 bases remaining between them. This CDR3 is built from 14 residues. The germline V gene encodes CDR1 KGHDR and CDR2 SFDVKD. CDR3 sequence (DNA): TGTGCCACCAGTGATGGGCCTGGGCGAGAGACCCAGTACTTC. Translation: CATSDGPGRETQYF.

The gene calls are TRBV7-9 and TRBJ2-7, with 8 bases lining up with TRBD1. Trimming removed 5 bases from V and 5 bases from J; junction bases left unmatched: 2. There are 12 residues in the CDR3. The germline gives CDR1 SEHNR, CDR2 FQNEAQ (reference sequence). The CDR3 nucleotides read TGTGCCAGCAGCCGGACAGGGAACGAGCAGTACTTC. This codes for CASSRTGNEQYF.

J is TRBJ1-2 and V is TRBV6-1; D may be TRBD1 (6 bases). The CDR3 has 14 amino acids. The V gene's germline CDR1 is MNHNS and CDR2 SASEGT. V was shortened by 2 bases and J by 8 bases, with 15 bases between the two germline ends. CDR3 sequence: CASSEPGTYSGYTF. The CDR3 DNA follows: TGTGCCAGCAGTGAACCCGGGACATACTCCGGCTACACCTTC.

The genes are TRBV9 and TRBJ1-2; the D is unclear. Germline V gives CDR1 SGDLS, CDR2 YYNGEE. The CDR3 consists of 13 residues. V shed 0 bases and J shed 0 bases, with 3 bases lying between them. CDR3 protein: CASSVDPNYGYTF. CDR3 sequence (DNA): TGTGCCAGCAGCGTAGATCCTAACTATGGCTACACCTTC.

V is TRBV6-5 and J is TRBJ2-7; 7 bases line up with TRBD1. The CDR3 length is 13 residues. V was clipped by 2 bases and J by 2 bases; unmatched bases: 0. The germline CDR1 and CDR2 sequences are MNHEY and SVGAGI. The CDR3 DNA reads TGTGCCAGCAGTTACACAGGGGCCTACGAGCAGTACTTC. It codes for CASSYTGAYEQYF.

This clone was detected many times. One junction end disagrees with the germline gene, perhaps due to a read error. V usage is TRBV18 and J usage is TRBJ1-2, with 7 positions matching TRBD1. Per the germline V gene, CDR1 is KGHSH and CDR2 is LQKENI. The CDR3 is 13 amino acids. The CDR3 reads CASSPQGNYGYTF. The CDR3 nucleotides are TGTGCCAGCTCGCCACAGGGGAACTATGGCTACACCTTC.

This clone was counted only a few times. The rearrangement links TRBV7-3 to TRBJ2-1, with unresolved D. The CDR3 is made up of 12 amino acids. Trimming left V 5 bases short and J 8 bases short, with 10 bases between. From germline, CDR1 is SGHTA and CDR2 FQGTGA. CDR3 loop: CASSHGSDEQFF. CDR3 DNA: TGTGCCAGCAGCCACGGGTCAGATGAGCAGTTCTTC.

The rearrangement joins TRBV14 to TRBJ2-2; the match to TRBD1 covers 7 bases. V gave up 1 base and J gave up 4 bases; unmatched junction bases: 3. This CDR3 region has 15 residues. Germline values: CDR1 SGHDN, CDR2 FVKESK. CDR3 amino acids: CASSQAGGPTGELFF. The CDR3 DNA sequence: TGTGCCAGCAGCCAAGCAGGGGGTCCCACCGGGGAGCTGTTTTTT.